Below, 31 T cell receptor beta chains from the same sample are listed, as sequenced in a study of Graves' ophthalmopathy and Graves' hyperthyroidism. Scientists amplified the TCR beta CDR3 regions from RNA transcripts. HTBI primers primed a first-round RT-PCR, and a second-round multiplex PCR followed. TCRdb itself ran the multiplex PCR reads through MiXCR, one entry per CDR3 protein. The repertoire holds hundreds of thousands of distinct CDR3 sequences, 20% to 25% seen once, with around 3.2% in the top ten. The sample comprised peripheral blood. The receptors shown here come from a young woman with stable Graves' hyperthyroidism.

This clonotype came up many times. J is TRBJ2-5 and V is TRBV6-2 or TRBV6-3; D not certain. The germline CDR1 and CDR2 sequences are MNHEY and SVGEGT. V was clipped by 4 bases and J by 0 bases, with 12 bases between them. This CDR3 has 15 amino acids. CDR3 DNA sequence: TGTGCCAGCAGTTGCGGTACTACCAACCAAGAGACCCAGTACTTC. Protein sequence: CASSCGTTNQETQYF.

In this sample, this clonotype turned up a few times. The chain employs TRBV30 and TRBJ1-5; TRBD1 is a possible D gene (5 bases). Germline CDR1 reads GTSNPN; CDR2 reads SVGIG (reference sequence). This CDR3 has 15 amino acids. Deletions cut 4 bases from V and 6 bases from J, with 19 bases between. The CDR3 loop is CAWNLGGETTQPQHF. CDR3 bases: TGTGCCTGGAACCTTGGGGGGGAAACCACTCAGCCCCAGCATTTT.

This clonotype was seen many times. This chain uses TRBV19 with TRBJ2-7; 8 bases align to TRBD1. Trimming cost V 3 bases and J 3 bases; bases outside gene matches: 13. The CDR3 sequence is 17 residues long. Germline loops: CDR1 LNHDA, CDR2 SQIVND (reference sequence). CDR3 DNA: TGTGCCAGTAGTATCAACGCCCCCGGGACAGGTTTCTACGAGCAGTACTTC. Amino acid sequence: CASSINAPGTGFYEQYF. Combining the CDR3 with reference TRBV19 and TRBJ2-7 gives the whole variable domain DGGITQSPKYLFRKEGQNVTLSCEQNLNHDAMYWYRQDPGQGLRLIYYSQIVNDFQKGDIAEGYSVSREKKESFPLTVTSAQKNPTAFYLCASSINAPGTGFYEQYFGPGTRLTVT.

This clonotype appeared a few times. An end of the junction differs from the germline gene, which may be a read error. The chain joins TRBV2 to TRBJ2-2, with D hard to call. The CDR3 is 13 residues long. Germline lookup yields CDR1 SNHLY and CDR2 FYNNEI. This CDR3 is CASSPPATEELFF. The CDR3 region has the DNA TGTGCCAGCAGCCCACCGGCCACCGAGGAGCTGTTTTTT.

This clonotype came up many times. The chain is built from TRBV10-3 and TRBJ2-2; D is undetermined. The CDR3 has 13 amino acids. Per germline, CDR1 ENHRY and CDR2 SYGVKD. V lost 8 bases to trimming and J lost 4 bases, with 11 bases between them. The CDR3 DNA reads TGTGCCATCTCCGGGTGGGTCACCGGGGAGCTGTTTTTT. This encodes CAISGWVTGELFF.

In this sample, this clonotype turned up many times. The V call is TRBV27, the J call TRBJ2-7; D possibly uses TRBD1 or TRBD2 (5 bases each). Germline V gene sequence: CDR1 MNHEY, CDR2 SMNVEV (reference sequence). This CDR3 is built from 18 residues. V was trimmed by 1 base and J by 5 bases, leaving 24 bases between them. The CDR3, as DNA: TGTGCCAGCAGTTTATATACCTTTTCGGGCAGGGAGATGCACGAGCAGTACTTC. This translates into CASSLYTFSGREMHEQYF.

Worth noting for this clonotype: It may be a read error: a sequence one base away is much more abundant. The genes are TRBV12-3 or TRBV12-4 and TRBJ2-7; the match to TRBD1 covers 9 bases. The ends lost 8 bases at V and 0 bases at J; junction bases unmatched: 8. The CDR3 consists of 15 residues. CDR3 sequence: CASGPPGQGSYEQYV. The CDR3 nucleotides read TGTGCCAGCGGACCCCCGGGACAGGGCTCCTACGAGCAGTACGTC.

As regards this clonotype: The CDR3 carries no conserved terminal phenylalanine or tryptophan, so it likely arises from a read error. The chain has TRBV6-1 and TRBJ2-7; 8 bases match TRBD1. The CDR3 totals 15 residues. Germline CDR1 and CDR2: MNHNS and SASEGT. Trimming cost V 2 bases and J 3 bases; bases outside gene matches: 6. The CDR3 sequence: CASSEQWTGSYEQYL. CDR3 nucleotide sequence: TGTGCCAGCAGTGAACAGTGGACAGGGAGCTACGAGCAGTACCTC.

This clonotype occurred many times. The chain joins TRBV6-5 to TRBJ2-7; 7 bases align to TRBD1. J was trimmed by 3 bases and V by 4 bases; bases with no gene match: 9. The germline CDR1 and CDR2 sequences are MNHEY and SVGAGI. CDR3 length equals 15 residues. CDR3 protein: CASSFDETGLYEQYF. CDR3 coding DNA: TGTGCCAGCAGTTTTGATGAGACAGGGCTCTACGAGCAGTACTTC.

As regards this clonotype: A clone one base away is much larger, so this may be a read error. This rearrangement joins TRBV25-1 to TRBJ2-2, with D possibly being TRBD2 (5 bases). Germline V gene lookup returns CDR1 MGHDK and CDR2 SYGVNS. CDR3 length: 11 residues. CDR3 in DNA: TGTGCCAGCAGGTTATACGGGGAGCTGTGTTTT. Its translation is CASRLYGELCF.

This clonotype was seen many times. V and J are TRBV6-1 and TRBJ2-7; D remains ambiguous. The length of the CDR3 is 14 residues. Trimming stripped 8 bases from V and 3 bases from J, with 17 bases between. From germline, CDR1 is MNHNS and CDR2 SASEGT. CDR3 residues: CASGRREGNYEQYF. The DNA for the CDR3 is TGTGCCAGCGGCCGAAGGGAAGGCAACTACGAGCAGTACTTC.

This chain connects TRBV29-1 to TRBJ1-5; D is ambiguous. The CDR3 loop spans 13 amino acids. V lost 4 bases and J 2 bases, leaving 9 bases between the germline ends. Germline V gene data show CDR1 as SQVTM and CDR2 as ANQGSEA. The DNA of the CDR3 is TGCAGCGTTGCAGAACCGGGCAATCAGCCCCAGCATTTT. Translating gives CSVAEPGNQPQHF.

The rearrangement joins TRBV29-1 to TRBJ2-5; 10 bases match TRBD1. Germline trimming cut 6 bases from V and 1 base from J; bases unmatched to any gene: 5. The CDR3 sequence is 14 residues long. Germline V lookup: CDR1 SQVTM, CDR2 ANQGSEA. CDR3 sequence reads: CSVADRGSQETQYF. For the CDR3, the DNA is TGCAGCGTAGCGGACAGGGGGAGCCAAGAGACCCAGTACTTC.

This clonotype was counted at least ten times. The J gene is TRBJ1-5, the V gene TRBV2, with 9 bases matching TRBD1. The length of the CDR3 is 13 residues. Germline V gene lookup returns CDR1 SNHLY and CDR2 FYNNEI. V lost 6 bases and J lost 5; bases outside the gene matches: 2. The DNA of the CDR3 is TGTGCCAGCAGAAGACAGGGGGATCAGCCCCAGCATTTT. Translation: CASRRQGDQPQHF.

V is TRBV7-2 and J is TRBJ1-6, with D possibly TRBD1 on 5 matching bases. The CDR3 is 18 amino acids. Trimming removed 5 bases at V and 0 bases at J, with 17 bases between. Germline-derived CDR1 and CDR2 are SGHTA and FQGNSA. CDR3 bases: TGTGCCAGCAGCCCTGGGGCGCACGACCGCTCCTATAATTCACCCCTCCACTTT. It is translated as CASSPGAHDRSYNSPLHF.

In its sample, this clonotype was seen many times. The CDR3: CASSESALGGQGTYNEQFF. In nucleotides, the CDR3 is TGTGCCAGCAGTGAATCCGCGCTCGGGGGACAGGGCACCTACAATGAGCAGTTCTTC. This chain uses TRBV25-1 with TRBJ2-1, with 9 bases aligning to TRBD1. The J segment lost 2 bases and the V segment lost 1 base, leaving 12 bases of the junction unmatched. This CDR3 region has 19 residues. The V gene's germline CDR1 is MGHDK and CDR2 SYGVNS.

This clonotype was counted at least ten times. The chain carries TRBV12-3 or TRBV12-4 and TRBJ2-4; possible D gene TRBD2, 5 bases. The CDR3 totals 13 residues. Trimming stripped 2 bases from V and 9 bases from J, with 11 bases between. In nucleotides, the CDR3 is TGTGCCAGCAGTTTATATCGGGATAGCATTCAGTACTTC. It specifies CASSLYRDSIQYF.

This clonotype was counted once. The V call is TRBV6-2 or TRBV6-3, the J call TRBJ2-7; possibly TRBD2 for D (5 bases). Germline assignment: CDR1 MNHEY and CDR2 SVGEGT. This CDR3 is 13 amino acids long. V was clipped by 6 bases and J by 3 bases, with 12 bases between them. The CDR3 protein is CASSGLLGYEQYF. CDR3 coding DNA: TGTGCCAGCAGCGGACTTTTGGGCTACGAGCAGTACTTC.

The genes are TRBV18 and TRBJ2-7; D is perhaps TRBD1 or TRBD2 (5 bases each). Germline V gene sequence: CDR1 KGHSH, CDR2 LQKENI. The CDR3 is made up of 16 amino acids. Trimming pared 3 bases from V and 0 bases from J, leaving 15 bases between. For the CDR3, the DNA is TGTGCCAGCTCACCCCCGGGGCAGGGTCCCTCCTACGAGCAGTACTTC. Its protein product is CASSPPGQGPSYEQYF.

This clonotype has ten or more counts. The chain carries TRBV20-1 and TRBJ2-7; D gene ambiguous. V dropped 1 base and J dropped 5 bases, with 6 bases sitting between them. Germline assignment: CDR1 DFQATT and CDR2 SNEGSKA (reference sequence). CDR3 size: 11 residues. CDR3 loop: CSARVKNEQYF. CDR3 nucleotides: TGCAGTGCTAGAGTTAAAAACGAGCAGTACTTC.

This clonotype came up many times. The V call is TRBV6-4, the J call TRBJ2-7, with 14 nucleotides matching TRBD2. Germline values: CDR1 MRHNA, CDR2 SNTAGT. J gave up 0 bases and V 7 bases, and 8 bases lay outside the gene matches. The CDR3 length is 17 residues. The CDR3 sequence: CASNGLAGGSSSYEQYF. The CDR3, as DNA: TGTGCCAGCAACGGACTAGCGGGAGGCTCCAGCTCCTACGAGCAGTACTTC.

This clonotype was detected many times. The V gene is TRBV2, the J gene TRBJ2-5; 8 bases map to TRBD1. The V gene's germline CDR1 is SNHLY and CDR2 FYNNEI. The V and J ends lost 4 bases and 4 bases, in that order; junction bases with no gene match: 8. The CDR3 covers 15 residues. CDR3 in amino acids: CASSGYRDRGETQYF. The CDR3 bases are TGTGCCAGCAGTGGTTATCGTGACAGGGGAGAGACCCAGTACTTC.

On this clonotype: One base away lies a much larger clone, so this may be a sequencing read error. V usage is TRBV6-5 and J usage is TRBJ2-5, with a weak D call TRBD2 (5 bases). V was cut by 2 bases and J by 5 bases, with 15 bases left in between. Germline V CDR1 and CDR2: MNHEY, SVGAGI. The CDR3 runs to 15 residues. As DNA, the CDR3 is TGTGCCAGCAGTTACCCCGTGACTACGTCGGAGACCCAGTACTTC. Its protein is CASSYPVTTSETQYF.

This clonotype was detected many times. V is TRBV6-1 and J is TRBJ2-5; D gene uncertain. Germline-derived CDR1 and CDR2 are MNHNS and SASEGT. Deletions cut 1 base from V and 5 bases from J, with 11 bases between. The CDR3 loop spans 14 amino acids. CDR3 loop: CASSEGTARETQYF. As DNA, the CDR3 is TGTGCCAGCAGTGAAGGGACGGCCCGGGAGACCCAGTACTTC.

This clonotype was counted at least ten times. The CDR3 is CASSLAPDTYEQYF. In nucleotides, the CDR3 is TGTGCCAGCAGCTTAGCCCCAGACACCTACGAGCAGTACTTC. V is TRBV7-2 and J is TRBJ2-7; D remains unclear. The germline V and J ends were trimmed by 0 bases and 2 bases, with 8 bases remaining between them. This CDR3 is 14 amino acids long. CDR1 and CDR2 from the germline V gene are SGHTA and FQGNSA.

This chain links TRBV29-1 with TRBJ1-1, with 7 bases fitting TRBD1. The CDR3 is 12 amino acids. Germline V gives CDR1 SQVTM, CDR2 ANQGSEA. V lost 7 bases and J lost 4; bases outside the gene matches: 6. CDR3 protein: CSGRQGATEAFF. CDR3 DNA sequence: TGCAGCGGTCGACAGGGCGCCACTGAAGCTTTCTTT.

In regard to this clonotype: This may be a read error: a much more frequent sequence differs by one nucleotide. V gene TRBV6-5 combines with J gene TRBJ2-5; D might be TRBD1 (6 bases). The CDR3 spans 13 residues. The V gene's germline CDR1 is MNHEY and CDR2 SVGAGI. The DNA of the CDR3 is TGTACCAGCAGTTCTACGACAGGAAAGACCCAGTACTTC. This gives the protein CTSSSTTGKTQYF.

This clonotype has at least ten counts. The chain joins TRBV6-5 to TRBJ1-1, with no clear D. Between the trimmed V and J ends, which lost 0 bases and 5 bases, there was a span of 13 bases. Germline lookup yields CDR1 MNHEY and CDR2 SVGAGI. The CDR3 extends over 15 amino acids. The CDR3 region is CASSYSIAGGTEAFF. CDR3 DNA: TGTGCCAGCAGTTACTCGATAGCGGGTGGGACTGAAGCTTTCTTT.

This clonotype has at least ten counts. V is TRBV6-2 or TRBV6-3 and J is TRBJ1-2, with no clear D. The V gene lost 7 bases and the J gene lost 0 bases, with 12 bases spanning the gap. Germline V gene sequence: CDR1 MNHEY, CDR2 SVGEGT. CDR3 length: 14 amino acids. The CDR3 DNA reads TGTGCCAGCACCCCCCGAAAAGCTAACTATGGCTACACCTTC. Amino acid sequence: CASTPRKANYGYTF.

This clonotype was seen repeatedly, ten times or more. The J gene is TRBJ2-5, the V gene TRBV11-3, with a possible D match to TRBD2 (6 bases). CDR1 SGHNT and CDR2 YENEEA come from the germline V gene. V gave up 2 bases and J gave up 5 bases, with 15 bases separating them. The CDR3 loop spans 15 amino acids. In DNA, the CDR3 is TGTGCCAGCAGCTTAAACGATGGAGGGCGGGAGACCCAGTACTTC. Its protein is CASSLNDGGRETQYF.

Ten or more counts support this clonotype. V usage is TRBV20-1 and J usage is TRBJ2-6, with D perhaps matching TRBD1 (7 bases). The germline V gene encodes CDR1 DFQATT and CDR2 SNEGSKA (reference sequence). V lost 1 base and J 2 bases, leaving 12 bases between the germline ends. There are 16 residues in the CDR3. For the CDR3, the DNA is TGCAGTGCTAGAGTAGGAGGGGGCGCTGGGGCCAACGTCCTGACTTTC. Amino acids: CSARVGGGAGANVLTF.